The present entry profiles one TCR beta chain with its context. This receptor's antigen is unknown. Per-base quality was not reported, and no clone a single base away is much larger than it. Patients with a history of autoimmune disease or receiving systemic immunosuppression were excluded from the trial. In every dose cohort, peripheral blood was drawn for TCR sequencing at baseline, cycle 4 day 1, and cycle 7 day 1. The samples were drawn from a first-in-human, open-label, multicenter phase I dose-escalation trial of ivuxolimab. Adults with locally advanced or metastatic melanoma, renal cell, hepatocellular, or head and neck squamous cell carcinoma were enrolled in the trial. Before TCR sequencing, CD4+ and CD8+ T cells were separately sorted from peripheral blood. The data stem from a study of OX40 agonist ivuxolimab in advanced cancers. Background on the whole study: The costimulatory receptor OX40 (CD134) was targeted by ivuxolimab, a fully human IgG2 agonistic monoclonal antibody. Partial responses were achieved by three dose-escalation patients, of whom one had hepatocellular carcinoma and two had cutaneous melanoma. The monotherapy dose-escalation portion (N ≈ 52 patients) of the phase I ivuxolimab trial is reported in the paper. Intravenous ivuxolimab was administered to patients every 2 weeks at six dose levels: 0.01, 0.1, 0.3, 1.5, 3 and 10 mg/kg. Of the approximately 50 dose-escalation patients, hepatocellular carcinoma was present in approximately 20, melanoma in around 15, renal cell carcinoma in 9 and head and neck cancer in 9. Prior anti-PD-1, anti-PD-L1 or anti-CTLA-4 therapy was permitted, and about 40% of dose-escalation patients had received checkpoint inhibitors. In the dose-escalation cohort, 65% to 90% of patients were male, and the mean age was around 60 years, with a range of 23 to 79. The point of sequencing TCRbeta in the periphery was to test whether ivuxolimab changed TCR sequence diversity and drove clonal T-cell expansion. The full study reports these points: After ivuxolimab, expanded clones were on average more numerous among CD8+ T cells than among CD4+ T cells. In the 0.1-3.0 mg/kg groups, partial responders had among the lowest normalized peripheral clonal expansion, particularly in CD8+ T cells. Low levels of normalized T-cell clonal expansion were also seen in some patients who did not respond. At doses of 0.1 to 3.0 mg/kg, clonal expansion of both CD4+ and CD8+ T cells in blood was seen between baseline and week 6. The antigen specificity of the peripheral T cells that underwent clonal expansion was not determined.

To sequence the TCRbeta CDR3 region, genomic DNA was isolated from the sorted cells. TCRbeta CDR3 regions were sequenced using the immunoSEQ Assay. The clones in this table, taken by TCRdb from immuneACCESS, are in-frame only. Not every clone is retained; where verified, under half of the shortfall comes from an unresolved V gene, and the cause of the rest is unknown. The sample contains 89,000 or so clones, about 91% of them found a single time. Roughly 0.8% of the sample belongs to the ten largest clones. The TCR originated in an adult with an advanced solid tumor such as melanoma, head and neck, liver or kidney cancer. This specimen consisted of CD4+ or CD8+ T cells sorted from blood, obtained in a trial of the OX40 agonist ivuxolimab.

The CDR3: CASSRLAGVDETQYF. The sequenced DNA is TGTGCCAGCAGTCGACTAGCGGGAGTCGACGAGACCCAGTACTTC. The rearrangement joined TRBV28 to TRBJ2-5; 12 bases in the junction line up with TRBD2. The CDR3 holds 15 amino acids from the cysteine to the phenylalanine. The DNA shown is the 45-base CDR3, in frame from base 1. CDR1 and CDR2 were assigned from the germline V gene as MDHEN and SYDVKM. Unmatched junction bases come to 6, with V trimmed by 5 bases and J by 5 bases.